This T cell receptor beta chain was captured in a study of PD-1 blockade in classical Hodgkin lymphoma. Study-level findings and limits: At baseline, newly diagnosed patients reportedly showed less TCR diversity than healthy donors. Factors driving the repertoire differences, possibly disease activity or prior therapy, remain undefined.

Time point of the sample: newly diagnosed, previously untreated cHL patient sample. CD4+ T cells were purified from thawed PBMCs by magnetic negative selection. The comparison group had newly diagnosed, previously untreated classical Hodgkin lymphoma. This CDR3 contains 18 residues. J lost 0 bases, V lost 2 bases, and 11 bases had no gene match. Germline lookup yields CDR1 MNHEY and CDR2 SMNVEV (reference sequence). TCRdb's copy holds only in-frame clones and misses some; the assay was immunoSEQ multiplex PCR. The sample records some 30,000 clones, approximately 90% being singletons. Concerning this clone itself: Its antigen is still unknown.

This sequence was found in a human donor with classical Hodgkin lymphoma. The genes are TRBV27 and TRBJ1-2; 8 nucleotides line up with TRBD1. The sample taken for sequencing was CD4+ T cells from blood. The CDR3, as DNA: TGTGCCAGCAGTTTAGGGCGGGACAGGCCAAAAGCTAACTATGGCTACACCTTC. Its protein product is CASSLGRDRPKANYGYTF.